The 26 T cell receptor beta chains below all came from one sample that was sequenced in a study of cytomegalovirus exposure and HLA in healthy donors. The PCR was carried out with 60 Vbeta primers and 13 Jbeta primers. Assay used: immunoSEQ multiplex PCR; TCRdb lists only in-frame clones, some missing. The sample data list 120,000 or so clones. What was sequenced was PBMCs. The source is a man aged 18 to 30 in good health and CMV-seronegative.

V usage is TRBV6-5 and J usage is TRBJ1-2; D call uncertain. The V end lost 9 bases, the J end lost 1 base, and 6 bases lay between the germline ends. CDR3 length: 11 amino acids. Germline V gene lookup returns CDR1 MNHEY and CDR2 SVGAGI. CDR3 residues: CASSDNYGYTF. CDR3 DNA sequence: TGTGCCAGTTCAGATAACTATGGCTACACCTTC.

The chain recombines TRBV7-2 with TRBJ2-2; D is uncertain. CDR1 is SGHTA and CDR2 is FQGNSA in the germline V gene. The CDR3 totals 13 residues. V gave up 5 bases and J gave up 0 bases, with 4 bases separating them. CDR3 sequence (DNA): TGTGCCAGCAGCATCGCGAACACCGGGGAGCTGTTTTTT. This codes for CASSIANTGELFF.

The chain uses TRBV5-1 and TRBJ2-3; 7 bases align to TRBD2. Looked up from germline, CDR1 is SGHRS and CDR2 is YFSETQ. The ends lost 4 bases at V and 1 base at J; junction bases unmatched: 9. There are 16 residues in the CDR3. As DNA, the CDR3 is TGCGCCAGCAGCCTCACCGGGACTATCGGCACAGATACGCAGTATTTT. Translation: CASSLTGTIGTDTQYF.

CDR3: CSAQASYEQYF. Written as DNA, the CDR3 is TGCAGTGCTCAGGCTTCCTACGAGCAGTACTTC. The chain couples TRBV20-1 to TRBJ2-7; D call uncertain. V gave up 5 bases and J gave up 1 base, with 6 bases separating them. The CDR3 runs to 11 residues. In germline, CDR1 is DFQATT, CDR2 SNEGSKA (reference sequence).

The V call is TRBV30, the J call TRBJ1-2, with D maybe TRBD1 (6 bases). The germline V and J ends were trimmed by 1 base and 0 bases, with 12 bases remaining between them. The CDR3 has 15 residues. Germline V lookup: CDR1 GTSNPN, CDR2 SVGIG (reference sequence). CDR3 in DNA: TGTGCCTGGAGTGCGCGGACAGCAGCTAACTATGGCTACACCTTC. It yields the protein CAWSARTAANYGYTF.

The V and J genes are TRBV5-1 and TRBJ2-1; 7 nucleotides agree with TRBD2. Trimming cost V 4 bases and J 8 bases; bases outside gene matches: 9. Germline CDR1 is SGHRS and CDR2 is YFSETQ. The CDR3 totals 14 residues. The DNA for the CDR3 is TGCGCCAGCAGCCGGGCCTTGGGGGGGGATGAGCAGTTCTTC. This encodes CASSRALGGDEQFF.

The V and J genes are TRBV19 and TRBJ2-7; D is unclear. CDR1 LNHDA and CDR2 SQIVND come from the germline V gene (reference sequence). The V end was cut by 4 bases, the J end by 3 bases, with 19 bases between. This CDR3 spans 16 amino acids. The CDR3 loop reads CASSTRHRGRDYEQYF. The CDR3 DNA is TGTGCCAGTAGTACCCGTCACCGAGGCCGAGACTACGAGCAGTACTTC.

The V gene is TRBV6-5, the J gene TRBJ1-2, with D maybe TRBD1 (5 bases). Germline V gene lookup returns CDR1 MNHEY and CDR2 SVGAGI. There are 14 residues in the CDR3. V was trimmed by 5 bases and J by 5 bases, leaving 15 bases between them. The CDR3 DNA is TGTGCCAGCAGTGAAGGGGCGGAGGGTTATGGCTACACCTTC. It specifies CASSEGAEGYGYTF.

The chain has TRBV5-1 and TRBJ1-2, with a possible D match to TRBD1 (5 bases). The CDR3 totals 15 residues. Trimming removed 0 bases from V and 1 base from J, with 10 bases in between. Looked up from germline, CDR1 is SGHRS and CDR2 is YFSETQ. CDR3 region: CASSLEQGVNYGYTF. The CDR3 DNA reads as TGCGCCAGCAGCTTGGAGCAGGGCGTTAACTATGGCTACACCTTC. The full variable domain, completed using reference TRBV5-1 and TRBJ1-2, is KAGVTQTPRYLIKTRGQQVTLSCSPISGHRSVSWYQQTPGQGLQFLFEYFSETQRNKGNFPGRFSGRQFSNSRSEMNVSTLELGDSALYLCASSLEQGVNYGYTFGSGTRLTVV.

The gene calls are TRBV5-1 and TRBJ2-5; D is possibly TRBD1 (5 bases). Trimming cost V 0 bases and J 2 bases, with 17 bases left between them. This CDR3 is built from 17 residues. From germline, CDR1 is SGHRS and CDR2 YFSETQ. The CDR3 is CASSLEPYRGVQETQYF. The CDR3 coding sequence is TGCGCCAGCAGCTTGGAGCCTTATAGGGGCGTACAAGAGACCCAGTACTTC.

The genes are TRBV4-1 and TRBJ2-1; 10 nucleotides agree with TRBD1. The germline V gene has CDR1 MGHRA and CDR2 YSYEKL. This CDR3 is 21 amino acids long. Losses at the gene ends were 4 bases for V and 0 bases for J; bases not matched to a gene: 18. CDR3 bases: TGCGCCAGCAGCCTCGTCCCCACCGGGACAGGGGCCCCACGCTCCTACAATGAGCAGTTCTTC. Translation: CASSLVPTGTGAPRSYNEQFF.

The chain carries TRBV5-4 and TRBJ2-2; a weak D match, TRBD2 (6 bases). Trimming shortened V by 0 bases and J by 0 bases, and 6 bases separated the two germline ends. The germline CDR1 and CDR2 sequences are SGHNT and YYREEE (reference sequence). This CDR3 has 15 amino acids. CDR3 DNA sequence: TGTGCCAGCAGCTTGGGGGGGGCGAACACCGGGGAGCTGTTTTTT. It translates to CASSLGGANTGELFF.

This chain's CDR3 is CASSLEGEETQYF. In DNA form, the CDR3 reads TGTGCCAGCAGCTTGGAAGGGGAAGAGACCCAGTACTTC. The genes are TRBV5-6 and TRBJ2-5; D might be TRBD1 (5 bases). Trimming left V 0 bases short and J 3 bases short, with 6 bases between. This CDR3 region has 13 residues. Germline assignment: CDR1 SGHDT and CDR2 YYEEEE.

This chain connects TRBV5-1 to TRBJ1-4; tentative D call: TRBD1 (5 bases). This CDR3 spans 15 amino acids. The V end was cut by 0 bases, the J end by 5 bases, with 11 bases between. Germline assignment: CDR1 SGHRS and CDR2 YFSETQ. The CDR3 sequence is CASSLAATENEKLFF. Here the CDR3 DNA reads TGCGCCAGCAGCTTGGCCGCGACAGAAAATGAAAAACTGTTTTTT.

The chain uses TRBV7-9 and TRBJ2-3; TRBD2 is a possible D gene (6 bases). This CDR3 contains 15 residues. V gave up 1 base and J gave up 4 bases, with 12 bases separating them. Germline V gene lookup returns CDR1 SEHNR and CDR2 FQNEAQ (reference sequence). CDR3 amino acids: CASSLGLEYADTQYF. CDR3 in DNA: TGTGCCAGCAGCTTAGGACTAGAGTATGCAGATACGCAGTATTTT. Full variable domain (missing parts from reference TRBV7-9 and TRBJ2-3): DTGVSQNPRHKITKRGQNVTFRCDPISEHNRLYWYRQTLGQGPEFLTYFQNEAQLEKSRLLSDRFSAERPKGSFSTLEIQRTEQGDSAMYLCASSLGLEYADTQYFGPGTRLTVL.

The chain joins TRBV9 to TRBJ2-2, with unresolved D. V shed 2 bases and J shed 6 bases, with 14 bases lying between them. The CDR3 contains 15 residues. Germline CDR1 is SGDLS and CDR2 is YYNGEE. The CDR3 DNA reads TGTGCCAGCAGCGTTGTAGCAACCGTCTCCGGGGAGCTGTTTTTT. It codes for CASSVVATVSGELFF.

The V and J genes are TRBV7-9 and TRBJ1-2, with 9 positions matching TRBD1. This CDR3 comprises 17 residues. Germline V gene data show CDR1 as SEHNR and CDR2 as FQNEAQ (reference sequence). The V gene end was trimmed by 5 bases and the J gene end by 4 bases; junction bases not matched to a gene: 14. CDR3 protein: CASSAGQGRLTTYGYTF. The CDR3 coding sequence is TGTGCCAGCAGCGCCGGACAGGGGCGACTCACAACCTATGGCTACACCTTC.

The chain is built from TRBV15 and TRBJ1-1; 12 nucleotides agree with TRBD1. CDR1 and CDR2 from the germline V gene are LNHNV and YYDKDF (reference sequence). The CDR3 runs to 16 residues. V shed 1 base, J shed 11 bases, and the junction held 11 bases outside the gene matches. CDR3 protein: CATSRAGGQGAPSAFF. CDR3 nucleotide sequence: TGTGCCACCAGCAGAGCCGGGGGACAGGGGGCGCCGAGTGCTTTCTTT.

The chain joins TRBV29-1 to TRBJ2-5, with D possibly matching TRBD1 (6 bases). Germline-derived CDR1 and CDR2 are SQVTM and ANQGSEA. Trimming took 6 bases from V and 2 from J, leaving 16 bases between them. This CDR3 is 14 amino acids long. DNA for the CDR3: TGCAGCGTCCGGAAAGGGGGAAATCAAGAGACCCAGTACTTC. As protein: CSVRKGGNQETQYF.

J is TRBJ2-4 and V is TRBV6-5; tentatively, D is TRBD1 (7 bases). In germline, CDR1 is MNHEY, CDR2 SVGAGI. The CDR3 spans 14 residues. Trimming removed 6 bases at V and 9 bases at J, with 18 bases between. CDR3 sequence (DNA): TGTGCCAGCAGACCAACCGGGACAGCGGGCATTCAGTACTTC. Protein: CASRPTGTAGIQYF.

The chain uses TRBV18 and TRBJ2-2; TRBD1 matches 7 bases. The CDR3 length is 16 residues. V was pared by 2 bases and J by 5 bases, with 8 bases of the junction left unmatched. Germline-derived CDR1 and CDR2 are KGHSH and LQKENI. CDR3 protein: CASSPATGTVTGELFF. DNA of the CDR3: TGTGCCAGCTCACCAGCAACCGGGACAGTAACCGGGGAGCTGTTTTTT. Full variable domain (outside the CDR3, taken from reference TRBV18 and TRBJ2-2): NAGVMQNPRHLVRRRGQEARLRCSPMKGHSHVYWYRQLPEEGLKFMVYLQKENIIDESGMPKERFSAEFPKEGPSILRIQQVVRGDSAAYFCASSPATGTVTGELFFGEGSRLTVL.

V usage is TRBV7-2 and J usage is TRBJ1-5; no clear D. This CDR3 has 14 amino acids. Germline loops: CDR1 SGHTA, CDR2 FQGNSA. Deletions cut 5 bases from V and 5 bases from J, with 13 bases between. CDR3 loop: CASSRSFRDQPQHF. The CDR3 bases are TGTGCCAGCAGCCGCTCTTTTCGGGATCAGCCCCAGCATTTT.

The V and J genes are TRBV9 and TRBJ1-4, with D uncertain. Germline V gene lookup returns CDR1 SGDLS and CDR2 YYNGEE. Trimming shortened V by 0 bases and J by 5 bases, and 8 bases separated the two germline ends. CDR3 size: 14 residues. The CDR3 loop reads CASSVGGRNEKLFF. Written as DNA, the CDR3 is TGTGCCAGCAGCGTAGGTGGGAGAAATGAAAAACTGTTTTTT.

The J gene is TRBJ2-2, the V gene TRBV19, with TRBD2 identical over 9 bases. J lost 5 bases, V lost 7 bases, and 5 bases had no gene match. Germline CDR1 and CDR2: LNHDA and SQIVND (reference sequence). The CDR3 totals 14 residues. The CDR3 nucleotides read TGTGCCAGTATTGAAGCGGGAGGAACCGGGGAGCTGTTTTTT. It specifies CASIEAGGTGELFF.

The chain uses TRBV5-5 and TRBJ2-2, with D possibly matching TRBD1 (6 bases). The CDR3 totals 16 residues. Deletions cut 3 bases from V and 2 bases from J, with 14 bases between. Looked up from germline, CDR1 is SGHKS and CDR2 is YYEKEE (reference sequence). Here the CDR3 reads CASSSIGTTNTGELFF. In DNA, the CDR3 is TGTGCCAGCAGCTCGATCGGGACAACCAACACCGGGGAGCTGTTTTTT.

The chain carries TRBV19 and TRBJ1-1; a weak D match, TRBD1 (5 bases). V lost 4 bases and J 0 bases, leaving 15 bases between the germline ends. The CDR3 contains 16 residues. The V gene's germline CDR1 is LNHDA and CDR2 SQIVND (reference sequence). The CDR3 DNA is TGTGCCAGTAGTACCCCACGGGGGGGGATGAACACTGAAGCTTTCTTT. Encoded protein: CASSTPRGGMNTEAFF. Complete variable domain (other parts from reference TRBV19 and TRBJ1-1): DGGITQSPKYLFRKEGQNVTLSCEQNLNHDAMYWYRQDPGQGLRLIYYSQIVNDFQKGDIAEGYSVSREKKESFPLTVTSAQKNPTAFYLCASSTPRGGMNTEAFFGQGTRLTVV.